This entry lists 24 T cell receptor beta chains sequenced from one sample in a study of beta chain features in type 1 diabetes. What was sequenced were expressed TCRB transcripts, since all of the isolated RNA had been reverse transcribed. Sequencing was performed with immunoSEQ multiplex PCR; in TCRdb, only in-frame clones are kept and a portion is missing. The sample comprises fewer than 650,000 clones, roughly 15% of which are singletons, and 0.07% to 0.095% rests with the top ten. Sequencing used naive CD4+ T cells from blood. All receptors come from a man aged 18 to 35 in good health.

This clone occurred a few times. This chain links TRBV5-8 with TRBJ2-3, with 14 bases lining up with TRBD2. Unmatched junction bases numbered 2, after V lost 2 bases and J lost 6 bases. Germline CDR1 reads SGHTS; CDR2 reads YDEGEE. This CDR3 has 15 residues. This chain's CDR3 is CASSFRTSGRDTQYF. Here the CDR3 DNA reads TGTGCCAGCAGCTTCAGGACTAGCGGGAGGGATACGCAGTATTTT.

V usage is TRBV7-3 and J usage is TRBJ1-1; possible D gene TRBD1, 6 bases. V was cut by 5 bases and J by 1 base, with 11 bases left in between. Germline CDR1 SGHTA, CDR2 FQGTGA. CDR3 size: 14 residues. The CDR3 DNA reads as TGTGCCAGCAGCCCCGGGGGACAGAACACTGAAGCTTTCTTT. Translation: CASSPGGQNTEAFF.

The DNA for the CDR3 is TGTGCCAGCAGCACCGCCTCAAGGACAGGGAGACGTTGGGAGCAGTACTTC. Translated: CASSTASRTGRRWEQYF. This sequence joins TRBV5-8 and TRBJ2-7; 8 nucleotides agree with TRBD1. The V segment lost 4 bases and the J segment 7 bases; nucleotides outside the gene matches: 19. Germline V CDR1 and CDR2: SGHTS, YDEGEE. The CDR3 has 17 amino acids.

This clone was observed a few times. V gene TRBV7-2 combines with J gene TRBJ1-1; TRBD1 matches 8 bases. CDR1 SGHTA and CDR2 FQGNSA come from the germline V gene. This CDR3 has 17 residues. V shed 1 base, J shed 3 bases, and the junction held 10 bases outside the gene matches. CDR3 region: CASSLDRGAPVDTEAFF. In DNA form, the CDR3 reads TGTGCCAGCAGCTTAGACAGGGGGGCACCAGTAGACACTGAAGCTTTCTTT. Variable domain in full (rest from reference TRBV7-2 and TRBJ1-1): GAGVSQSPSNKVTEKGKDVELRCDPISGHTALYWYRQSLGQGLEFLIYFQGNSAPDKSGLPSDRFSAERTGGSVSTLTIQRTQQEDSAVYLCASSLDRGAPVDTEAFFGQGTRLTVV.

This clone was detected only a few times. The same CDR3 also results from other DNA sequences found in this sample. The J gene is TRBJ2-3, the V gene TRBV6-5; D unclear. Germline V lookup: CDR1 MNHEY, CDR2 SVGAGI. This CDR3 contains 11 residues. Between the trimmed V and J ends, which lost 2 bases and 6 bases, there was a span of 3 bases. This CDR3 is CASSYSDTQYF. DNA for the CDR3: TGTGCCAGCAGTTACAGCGATACGCAGTATTTT.

This clone was seen more than once but under ten times. This chain joins TRBV6-6 and TRBJ1-2; D possibly corresponds to TRBD1 (6 bases). Looked up from germline, CDR1 is MNHNY and CDR2 is SVGAGI (reference sequence). Trimming left V 2 bases short and J 5 bases short, with 18 bases between. The CDR3 is made up of 16 amino acids. The CDR3 DNA is TGTGCCAGCAGTTACGGTATCCGGGGGCCGAGATATGGCTACACCTTC. It yields the protein CASSYGIRGPRYGYTF.

V is TRBV6-6 and J is TRBJ1-1; TRBD1 might be the D (5 bases). Trimming left V 5 bases short and J 0 bases short, with 13 bases between. The CDR3 loop spans 15 amino acids. The germline V gene encodes CDR1 MNHNY and CDR2 SVGAGI (reference sequence). CDR3 bases: TGTGCCAGCAGTCCCAGGGCTCTCATGAACACTGAAGCTTTCTTT. This gives the protein CASSPRALMNTEAFF.

The CDR3 DNA is TGTGCCAGCAGCTTAGAAAGGGACAGGGGTAGGCGCAATCAGCCCCAGCATTTT. It encodes CASSLERDRGRRNQPQHF. The J gene is TRBJ1-5, the V gene TRBV7-9; 10 bases are shared with TRBD1. CDR3 length equals 18 residues. CDR1 is SEHNR and CDR2 is FQNEAQ in the germline V gene (reference sequence). The junction had 8 bases not matched to a gene; V was cut back by 1 base and J by 2 bases.

The chain employs TRBV5-1 and TRBJ2-7, with D uncertain. Germline V gene lookup returns CDR1 SGHRS and CDR2 YFSETQ. V lost 1 base, J lost 4 bases, and 15 bases lay in between. The CDR3 loop spans 15 amino acids. The CDR3 bases are TGCGCCAGCAGCTTGACGGAACGGGCCCCATACGAGCAGTACTTC. It codes for CASSLTERAPYEQYF.

The CDR3 region has the DNA TGTGCCAGCAGCTTAAGCGTCACAGGGGGCGAGCAGTACTTC. This encodes CASSLSVTGGEQYF. V gene TRBV7-9 combines with J gene TRBJ2-7; 8 nucleotides line up with TRBD1. From germline, CDR1 is SEHNR and CDR2 FQNEAQ (reference sequence). The CDR3 runs 14 residues. Unmatched junction bases numbered 6, after V lost 2 bases and J lost 6 bases.

This clone was observed a few times. V usage is TRBV19 and J usage is TRBJ2-1; no definite D call. The CDR3 is 13 residues long. V was pared by 4 bases and J by 4 bases, with 8 bases between. Looked up from germline, CDR1 is LNHDA and CDR2 is SQIVND (reference sequence). DNA for the CDR3: TGTGCCAGTAGTAAGCTCGGATACAATGAGCAGTTCTTC. Its protein product is CASSKLGYNEQFF.

The chain is built from TRBV4-1 and TRBJ2-1, with 9 bases aligning to TRBD2. Germline trimming cut 5 bases from V and 10 bases from J; bases unmatched to any gene: 12. Germline V lookup: CDR1 MGHRA, CDR2 YSYEKL. This CDR3 contains 15 residues. The CDR3 bases are TGCGCCAGCAGCTCCCGGCTAGCGGGAAGAATCGAGCAGTTCTTC. It yields the protein CASSSRLAGRIEQFF.

This clone came up a few times. V usage is TRBV29-1 and J usage is TRBJ1-1; D is ambiguous. CDR1 is SQVTM and CDR2 is ANQGSEA in the germline V gene. V dropped 7 bases and J dropped 8 bases, with 14 bases sitting between them. There are 11 residues in the CDR3. The CDR3 nucleotides read TGCAGCGGCTCAGGTGCCTCGGAAGCTTTCTTT. Encoded protein: CSGSGASEAFF.

In its sample, this clone was seen a few times. V usage is TRBV14 and J usage is TRBJ2-7; D is unclear. The CDR3 extends over 11 amino acids. Germline CDR1 is SGHDN and CDR2 is FVKESK. V lost 4 bases and J 3 bases, leaving 4 bases between the germline ends. As DNA, the CDR3 is TGTGCCAGCAGCCTAAACTACGAGCAGTACTTC. Amino acids: CASSLNYEQYF. Full variable domain (outside the CDR3, taken from reference TRBV14 and TRBJ2-7): EAGVTQFPSHSVIEKGQTVTLRCDPISGHDNLYWYRRVMGKEIKFLLHFVKESKQDESGMPNNRFLAERTGGTYSTLKVQPAELEDSGVYFCASSLNYEQYFGPGTRLTVT.

This clone was found a few times. CDR3 protein: CSVDSVGQGAETQYF. Here the CDR3 DNA reads TGCAGCGTTGATAGCGTGGGACAGGGGGCGGAGACCCAGTACTTC. The chain has TRBV29-1 and TRBJ2-5, with 12 bases identical to TRBD1. The ends lost 3 bases at V and 5 bases at J; junction bases unmatched: 7. Germline loops: CDR1 SQVTM, CDR2 ANQGSEA. CDR3 size: 15 residues.

The genes are TRBV4-3 and TRBJ2-5, with D hard to call. From germline, CDR1 is LGHNA and CDR2 YSLEER. This CDR3 has 13 residues. V lost 4 bases to trimming and J lost 10 bases, with 16 bases between them. In nucleotides, the CDR3 is TGCGCCAGCAGCCCGGCTTGGGGTGGTATCCAGTACTTC. This translates into CASSPAWGGIQYF.

This clone was found a few times. The rearrangement uses TRBV27 and TRBJ1-5; possibly TRBD1 for D (5 bases). V lost 8 bases and J lost 5, with 16 bases in between. Germline-derived CDR1 and CDR2 are MNHEY and SMNVEV (reference sequence). The CDR3 has 14 residues. The CDR3 loop reads CASATAGFYQPQHF. Written as DNA, the CDR3 is TGTGCCAGCGCCACGGCAGGGTTCTATCAGCCCCAGCATTTT.

This clone showed up just a few times. The chain recombines TRBV7-6 with TRBJ1-3; weak D call: TRBD1 (6 bases). There are 15 residues in the CDR3. Trimming cost V 5 bases and J 0 bases, with 11 bases left between them. CDR1 is SGHVS and CDR2 is FNYEAQ in the germline V gene. In DNA form, the CDR3 reads TGTGCCAGCAGCCTAACAGGGTTCTCTGGAAACACCATATATTTT. This codes for CASSLTGFSGNTIYF.

This clone was seen more than once but under ten times. The genes are TRBV18 and TRBJ2-7, with 7 positions matching TRBD2. The germline V gene has CDR1 KGHSH and CDR2 LQKENI. V shed 3 bases and J 6 bases; nucleotides not matched to a gene: 14. This CDR3 comprises 16 residues. DNA for the CDR3: TGTGCCAGCTCACCGCGACCACCGGGCGGGGGTACCGAGCAGTACTTC. Its protein product is CASSPRPPGGGTEQYF.

This clone was counted only a few times. The genes are TRBV7-3 and TRBJ2-1, with D unresolved. V was shortened by 1 base and J by 7 bases, with 5 bases between the two germline ends. Germline CDR1 is SGHTA and CDR2 is FQGTGA. CDR3 length: 12 amino acids. DNA for the CDR3: TGTGCCAGCAGCTTAATAGCAAATGAGCAGTTCTTC. Translated: CASSLIANEQFF.

The chain employs TRBV27 and TRBJ2-5; 8 bases agree with TRBD2. The CDR3 is 15 amino acids. Germline values: CDR1 MNHEY, CDR2 SMNVEV (reference sequence). After removal of 6 bases from V and 6 bases from J, the junction contained 12 bases not matched to a gene. CDR3 coding DNA: TGTGCCAGCAGCTTAACCGGGAGGGCCGGGAAGACCCAGTACTTC. Translation gives CASSLTGRAGKTQYF.

This clone was observed a few times. The V gene is TRBV4-2, the J gene TRBJ2-5; D is uncertain. The V end was cut by 1 base, the J end by 5 bases, with 14 bases between. This CDR3 has 15 residues. Germline V gene sequence: CDR1 LGHNA, CDR2 YNFKEQ. CDR3 amino acids: CASSQAHSFGETQYF. In DNA form, the CDR3 reads TGTGCCAGCAGCCAAGCCCATAGCTTCGGCGAGACCCAGTACTTC.

This clone was detected only a few times. The CDR3 nucleotides read TGTGCCAGCAGGGAAACAGGGCTTGGCTATGGCTACACCTTC. This translates into CASRETGLGYGYTF. This chain links TRBV2 with TRBJ1-2; maybe TRBD1 (6 bases). The V end was cut by 6 bases, the J end by 4 bases, with 15 bases between. The germline CDR1 and CDR2 sequences are SNHLY and FYNNEI. The CDR3 is 14 residues long.

This clone was seen more than once but under ten times. The J gene is TRBJ2-3, the V gene TRBV27, with a tentative D call TRBD2 (6 bases). The CDR3 length is 17 residues. Germline CDR1 is MNHEY and CDR2 is SMNVEV (reference sequence). Trimming took off 6 bases at V and 1 base at J, with 20 bases between the two ends. The CDR3 sequence is CASRRIRGWNGTDTQYF. DNA for the CDR3: TGTGCCAGCAGAAGGATACGGGGGTGGAACGGCACAGATACGCAGTATTTT.